These 9 T cell receptor beta chains were sequenced from one sample in a study of graft-versus-host responses after intestinal transplantation. Method: immunoSEQ multiplex PCR; TCRdb's copy keeps in-frame clones and lacks some. The data contain some 8,700 clones, approximately 33% of them seen just once; the ten biggest clones take up about 5%. The sample in question was alloreactive CD4+ T cells from a mixed lymphocyte reaction culture, obtained before intestinal transplant. The subset is: CFSE-low proliferating T cells sorted from approximately six-day pre-transplant mixed lymphocyte reaction (GvH or HvG direction). The origin of the receptors is a human patient who received an intestinal transplant.

This clone was detected only a few times. This sequence joins TRBV2 and TRBJ2-7; weak D call: TRBD2 (5 bases). The germline V gene encodes CDR1 SNHLY and CDR2 FYNNEI. The V and J ends lost 4 bases and 0 bases respectively, with 13 bases between them. There are 15 residues in the CDR3. CDR3 protein: CASSVAPGSSYEQYF. In DNA, the CDR3 is TGTGCCAGCAGTGTCGCCCCGGGGAGCTCCTACGAGCAGTACTTC.

In DNA, the CDR3 is TGCGCCAGCAGCTTGAGTCCAGGGGTGAGTGAGCAGTTCTTC. The encoded protein is CASSLSPGVSEQFF. V is TRBV5-1 and J is TRBJ2-1, with D possibly TRBD1 on 6 matching bases. The CDR3 runs to 14 residues. Germline CDR1 is SGHRS and CDR2 is YFSETQ. V was trimmed by 1 base and J by 9 bases, leaving 14 bases between them.

J is TRBJ2-7 and V is TRBV15, with TRBD1 matching over 9 bases. Germline values: CDR1 LNHNV, CDR2 YYDKDF (reference sequence). Unmatched junction bases numbered 6, after V lost 0 bases and J lost 3 bases. This CDR3 has 16 amino acids. The CDR3 bases are TGTGCCACCAGCAGAGACTGGGGGACAGGGTACTACGAGCAGTACTTC. This sequence encodes CATSRDWGTGYYEQYF.

This clone is categorized as medium-sized. The chain couples TRBV9 to TRBJ2-3, with 8 positions matching TRBD2. CDR1 is SGDLS, CDR2 YYNGEE, per germline. The CDR3 loop spans 15 amino acids. Trimming cost V 5 bases and J 0 bases; bases outside gene matches: 5. The CDR3 protein is CASSGSGISTDTQYF. CDR3 nucleotides: TGTGCCAGCAGTGGTAGCGGGATCAGCACAGATACGCAGTATTTT.

The V and J genes are TRBV11-2 and TRBJ2-7; TRBD1 aligns across 9 bases. After removal of 5 bases from V and 7 bases from J, the junction contained 12 bases not matched to a gene. CDR3 length: 15 amino acids. The germline V gene has CDR1 SGHAT and CDR2 FQNNGV. DNA of the CDR3: TGTGCCAGCAGCGACCAGGGACAGGGTGGCGCGGAGCAGTACTTC. This codes for CASSDQGQGGAEQYF.

This rearrangement joins TRBV27 to TRBJ1-1; no clear D gene. Germline V lookup: CDR1 MNHEY, CDR2 SMNVEV (reference sequence). The V end was cut by 4 bases, the J end by 2 bases, with 8 bases between. The CDR3 has 13 amino acids. CDR3 bases: TGTGCCAGCAGTTCAACACTAAACACTGAAGCTTTCTTT. This gives the protein CASSSTLNTEAFF.

This chain joins TRBV6-1 and TRBJ1-5; unclear D gene. V lost 4 bases, J lost 11 bases, and 9 bases lay in between. The CDR3 length is 11 residues. Germline V gives CDR1 MNHNS, CDR2 SASEGT. CDR3 nucleotides: TGTGCCAGCAGTGTGGAGTGGACCCAGCATTTT. This sequence encodes CASSVEWTQHF.

The rearrangement uses TRBV28 and TRBJ1-4; D is unclear. The germline CDR1 and CDR2 sequences are MDHEN and SYDVKM. CDR3 length: 15 amino acids. V shed 8 bases and J shed 11 bases, with 24 bases lying between them. CDR3 protein: CASRNGGLFFGKLFF. CDR3 nucleotides: TGTGCCAGCCGGAATGGAGGGCTATTTTTCGGGAAACTGTTTTTT.

The V gene is TRBV5-1, the J gene TRBJ1-2; D is unclear. Germline assignment: CDR1 SGHRS and CDR2 YFSETQ. This CDR3 region has 14 residues. V lost 5 bases and J lost 0, with 11 bases in between. In DNA form, the CDR3 reads TGCGCCAGCAGTTGGGGAGGAACTAACTATGGCTACACCTTC. This encodes CASSWGGTNYGYTF.